Sequencing of this T cell receptor beta chain was carried out in a study of cytomegalovirus exposure and HLA in healthy donors. Overall study results and limits: Specificity of three CMV-associated chains for CMV antigens was verified in vitro.

Here immunoSEQ multiplex PCR was the method, and the copy in TCRdb shows in-frame clones only, minus some. Of about 360,000 clones listed, 86% were seen once; the top ten hold roughly 0.75%. Comments on this clone: Its antigen remains unknown. At one of its ends the junction is not consistent with the germline gene, which may arise from a read error.

The study drew the donors from its approximately 120-subject validation cohort, separate from the approximately 690-subject first cohort. Sample: PBMCs. The clonotype was recovered from a young woman in good health and CMV-seronegative.

CDR3 nucleotide sequence: TGTGCCAGCAGTGCCGGGACAGTCTTC. The encoded protein is CASSAGTVF. The V gene is TRBV2, the J gene TRBJ1-2, with 7 positions matching TRBD1. Germline CDR1 and CDR2: SNHLY and FYNNEI. This CDR3 has 9 residues.